These 21 T cell receptor beta chains originate from one sample sequenced in a study of identifying expanded T cells in peripheral blood. TCRdb keeps only in-frame clones here, not all; method: immunoSEQ multiplex PCR. This table has tens of thousands of clones, around 91% appearing once. The source material was blood. The receptor set was obtained from a person aged 18 to 69 in good health.

The chain has TRBV5-6 and TRBJ2-3, with D maybe TRBD1 (7 bases). CDR3 length equals 13 residues. The germline V and J ends were trimmed by 4 bases and 8 bases, with 14 bases remaining between them. Per the germline V gene, CDR1 is SGHDT and CDR2 is YYEEEE. The CDR3 loop is CASSPSQGGTQYF. In DNA, the CDR3 is TGTGCCAGCAGCCCCTCTCAGGGGGGTACGCAGTATTTT.

The chain is built from TRBV29-1 and TRBJ1-2; D possibly corresponds to TRBD1 (6 bases). The CDR3 is made up of 12 amino acids. CDR1 SQVTM and CDR2 ANQGSEA come from the germline V gene. Trimming shortened V by 6 bases and J by 7 bases, and 15 bases separated the two germline ends. CDR3 DNA: TGCAGCGTCGGTCCAGGGACAATTGGCTACACCTTC. Protein product: CSVGPGTIGYTF. Variable domain in full (rest from reference TRBV29-1 and TRBJ1-2): SAVISQKPSRDICQRGTSLTIQCQVDSQVTMMFWYRQQPGQSLTLIATANQGSEATYESGFVIDKFPISRPNLTFSTLTVSNMSPEDSSIYLCSVGPGTIGYTFGSGTRLTVV.

The chain is built from TRBV19 and TRBJ2-7, with 9 bases that match TRBD1. Trimming removed 5 bases from V and 3 bases from J; junction bases left unmatched: 8. The CDR3 is 15 residues long. The germline CDR1 and CDR2 sequences are LNHDA and SQIVND (reference sequence). CDR3 residues: CASSPGQGAFYEQYF. The CDR3 DNA follows: TGTGCCAGTAGTCCGGGACAGGGTGCCTTCTACGAGCAGTACTTC. Combining the CDR3 with reference TRBV19 and TRBJ2-7 gives the whole variable domain DGGITQSPKYLFRKEGQNVTLSCEQNLNHDAMYWYRQDPGQGLRLIYYSQIVNDFQKGDIAEGYSVSREKKESFPLTVTSAQKNPTAFYLCASSPGQGAFYEQYFGPGTRLTVT.

This clone appeared a few times. The rearrangement joins TRBV28 to TRBJ1-6; no definite D call. V lost 4 bases to trimming and J lost 9 bases, with 10 bases between them. This CDR3 spans 13 amino acids. Germline CDR1 reads MDHEN; CDR2 reads SYDVKM. The CDR3 nucleotides are TGTGCCAGCAGTTACTCTTTACCTTCACCCCTCCACTTT. Translation: CASSYSLPSPLHF.

This clone is labeled as medium-sized. The same CDR3 can be traced to other DNA sequences in this sample. The chain employs TRBV30 and TRBJ1-1; TRBD1 might be the D (5 bases). V was shortened by 4 bases and J by 1 base, with 10 bases between the two germline ends. Germline CDR1 and CDR2: GTSNPN and SVGIG (reference sequence). CDR3 length: 13 residues. CDR3: CAWKQGTNTEAFF. The DNA for the CDR3 is TGTGCCTGGAAGCAGGGTACGAACACTGAAGCTTTCTTT.

This clone was seen only once. The V gene is TRBV28, the J gene TRBJ2-7; D is unclear. The length of the CDR3 is 14 residues. V lost 3 bases to trimming and J lost 3 bases, with 12 bases between them. Germline V gene data show CDR1 as MDHEN and CDR2 as SYDVKM. The CDR3 protein is CASSFFGQNYEQYF. DNA for the CDR3: TGTGCCAGCAGTTTTTTTGGGCAGAACTACGAGCAGTACTTC.

V and J are TRBV6-5 and TRBJ1-1; D is unresolved. The CDR3 is made up of 14 amino acids. Trimming took 8 bases from V and 0 from J, leaving 13 bases between them. Germline lookup yields CDR1 MNHEY and CDR2 SVGAGI. The CDR3 nucleotides read TGTGCCAGCCGTAGTTGGGTTGTGAACACTGAAGCTTTCTTT. It translates to CASRSWVVNTEAFF.

The chain recombines TRBV5-1 with TRBJ2-3, with D perhaps TRBD1 (6 bases). Germline CDR1 and CDR2: SGHRS and YFSETQ. There are 18 residues in the CDR3. Trimming took off 0 bases at V and 4 bases at J, with 21 bases between the two ends. The CDR3 DNA reads TGCGCCAGCAGCTTGGGGGGGCCAGGATCCACCCGGGCAGATACGCAGTATTTT. Its translation: CASSLGGPGSTRADTQYF.

The CDR3 here is CASSPGQGAREQYF. In nucleotides, the CDR3 is TGTGCCAGTAGCCCGGGACAGGGGGCGCGTGAGCAGTACTTC. The chain couples TRBV19 to TRBJ2-7; the match to TRBD1 covers 12 bases. V gave up 6 bases and J gave up 7 bases; unmatched junction bases: 7. Germline V gives CDR1 LNHDA, CDR2 SQIVND (reference sequence). This CDR3 has 14 residues.

V usage is TRBV25-1 and J usage is TRBJ2-4; 9 nucleotides align to TRBD1. CDR3 size: 16 residues. Germline V gene lookup returns CDR1 MGHDK and CDR2 SYGVNS. V dropped 7 bases and J dropped 3; count of bases not matched to a gene: 10. The CDR3 loop is CASTPTGGRGKNIQYF. CDR3 coding DNA: TGTGCCAGCACCCCGACAGGGGGTCGGGGCAAAAACATTCAGTACTTC.

This chain connects TRBV5-6 to TRBJ2-7; 10 bases are shared with TRBD2. The ends lost 2 bases at V and 4 bases at J; junction bases unmatched: 6. Germline loops: CDR1 SGHDT, CDR2 YYEEEE. The CDR3 runs to 15 residues. The CDR3 loop reads CASSFYTSGAYEQYF. Written as DNA, the CDR3 is TGTGCCAGCAGCTTTTATACTAGCGGGGCATACGAGCAGTACTTC.

This chain uses TRBV4-2 with TRBJ2-5, with D hard to call. This CDR3 contains 15 residues. Germline V gene lookup returns CDR1 LGHNA and CDR2 YNFKEQ. The germline V and J ends were trimmed by 1 base and 2 bases, with 11 bases remaining between them. CDR3 nucleotide sequence: TGTGCCAGCAGCCAAGGGTCGAAAATGCAAGAGACCCAGTACTTC. It yields the protein CASSQGSKMQETQYF.

This chain joins TRBV7-8 and TRBJ2-1; D gene unclear. Looked up from germline, CDR1 is SGHVS and CDR2 is FQNEAQ. The CDR3 runs 17 residues. Between the trimmed V and J ends, which lost 5 bases and 0 bases, there was a span of 17 bases. The CDR3 region is CASSPQEAGSSYNEQFF. Written as DNA, the CDR3 is TGTGCCAGCAGCCCCCAGGAAGCAGGCTCCTCCTACAATGAGCAGTTCTTC.

The chain links TRBV9 to TRBJ2-7; 13 bases agree with TRBD2. J gave up 3 bases and V 4 bases, and 1 base lay outside the gene matches. Germline V gene lookup returns CDR1 SGDLS and CDR2 YYNGEE. There are 14 residues in the CDR3. DNA for the CDR3: TGTGCCAGCAGCAGGACTAGCGGGAGCTACGAGCAGTACTTC. Amino acid sequence: CASSRTSGSYEQYF.

This chain links TRBV4-3 with TRBJ1-6; 7 bases fit TRBD1. CDR1 and CDR2 (germline): LGHNA, YSLEER. The CDR3 totals 17 residues. The V segment lost 4 bases and the J segment 6 bases; nucleotides outside the gene matches: 12. CDR3 region: CASSRGVPGQFNSPLHF. DNA for the CDR3: TGCGCCAGCAGCCGAGGTGTTCCGGGACAGTTTAATTCACCCCTCCACTTT.

The CDR3, as DNA: TGTGCCAGCAGTTCGCCCGGGACACCGTACACTGAAGCTTTCTTT. Translated: CASSSPGTPYTEAFF. The chain recombines TRBV28 with TRBJ1-1; a weak D match, TRBD1 (6 bases). The CDR3 spans 15 residues. Trimming removed 4 bases at V and 3 bases at J, with 15 bases between. Germline CDR1 reads MDHEN; CDR2 reads SYDVKM.

This clone was seen many times. This chain uses TRBV7-9 with TRBJ2-6, with no clear D. Trimming removed 1 base from V and 5 bases from J, with 15 bases in between. CDR3 size: 17 residues. Looked up from germline, CDR1 is SEHNR and CDR2 is FQNEAQ (reference sequence). The CDR3 spells CASSLDRLLGRANVLTF. In nucleotides, the CDR3 is TGTGCCAGCAGCTTAGATAGGCTCCTTGGTCGGGCCAACGTCCTGACTTTC.

CDR3 amino acids: CASRIPIGSSYEQYF. Written as DNA, the CDR3 is TGTGCCAGCAGGATCCCGATTGGGTCATCCTACGAGCAGTACTTC. The V call is TRBV6-5, the J call TRBJ2-7; no clear D. Germline lookup yields CDR1 MNHEY and CDR2 SVGAGI. The CDR3 spans 15 residues. Trimming took off 6 bases at V and 1 base at J, with 16 bases between the two ends.

The gene calls are TRBV29-1 and TRBJ2-7, with 9 bases fitting TRBD1. Germline CDR1 reads SQVTM; CDR2 reads ANQGSEA. J lost 4 bases, V lost 4 bases, and 2 bases had no gene match. The CDR3 contains 12 residues. The CDR3 reads CSVGDRAYEQYF. The CDR3 DNA follows: TGCAGCGTTGGGGACAGGGCTTACGAGCAGTACTTC.

The V gene is TRBV7-2, the J gene TRBJ2-7, with D perhaps TRBD1 or TRBD2 (6 bases each). CDR3 length: 14 residues. Germline V gene data show CDR1 as SGHTA and CDR2 as FQGNSA. V was trimmed by 1 base and J by 3 bases, leaving 10 bases between them. The CDR3 sequence is CASSLEGGGYEQYF. In nucleotides, the CDR3 is TGTGCCAGCAGCTTAGAGGGGGGCGGCTACGAGCAGTACTTC.

The chain employs TRBV19 and TRBJ2-5; D call uncertain. Per the germline V gene, CDR1 is LNHDA and CDR2 is SQIVND (reference sequence). This CDR3 has 11 amino acids. V gave up 2 bases and J gave up 2 bases, with 0 bases separating them. CDR3 sequence: CASSIQETQYF. CDR3 in DNA: TGTGCCAGTAGTATACAAGAGACCCAGTACTTC.